This is a list of T cell receptor beta chains from one sample in a study of blood T cell repertoires in COVID-19. Libraries were prepared by immunoSEQ multiplex PCR; TCRdb keeps only in-frame clonotypes and omits some of them. The data contain 200,000 to 250,000 clones, approximately 90% of them seen just once; the ten biggest clones take up roughly 12%. Sequencing was done on a sample of peripheral blood. Every receptor here comes from a man aged 50 to 60 with COVID-19, enrolled during active disease. Both conserved end residues are part of each CDR3. D genes are given only for firm matches. Size is stated for part of the rows, as once, few or many counts, or as a class when the clone is expanded.

TRBD2,17,TRBV4-2,TRBJ2-1,NA,TGTGCCAGCAGCCTGGCAGGACTAGCGGGAAGGGTTTATGAGCAGTTCTTC,CASSLAGLAGRVYEQFF
NA,13,TRBV5-4,TRBJ2-5,NA,TGTGCCAGCAGGATACAGGGTCAAGAGACCCAGTACTTC,CASRIQGQETQYF
TRBD1,14,TRBV27,TRBJ1-5,NA,TGTGCCAGCAGTTCCGGGACAGGGAATCAGCCCCAGCATTTT,CASSSGTGNQPQHF
NA,14,TRBV29-1,TRBJ1-1,NA,TGCAGCGTAAGCCGATCCCCTAGAAACACTGAAGCTTTCTTT,CSVSRSPRNTEAFF
TRBD2,15,TRBV6-5,TRBJ2-7,NA,TGTGCCAGCACCCCCCAGGTAGCGGGGGATTACGAGCAGTACTTC,CASTPQVAGDYEQYF
TRBD2,15,TRBV2,TRBJ2-1,NA,TGTGCCAGCAGTGGACTAGCGGGAGGCATCAATGAGCAGTTCTTC,CASSGLAGGINEQFF
TRBD1,16,TRBV7-2,TRBJ1-2,NA,TGTGCCAGCAGCTTATTTACTTGGGACAGTAACTATGGCTACACCTTC,CASSLFTWDSNYGYTF
NA,13,TRBV6-5,TRBJ2-7,once,TGTGCCAGCAGAAAAGGACAAAAATACGAGCAGTACTTC,CASRKGQKYEQYF
NA,11,TRBV20-1,TRBJ1-1,NA,TGCAGTGCAGCCATGAACACTGAAGCTTTCTTT,CSAAMNTEAFF
NA,15,TRBV6-1,TRBJ1-5,NA,TGTGCCAGCAGTGAATCAGGGGTCCTGAATCAGCCCCAGCATTTT,CASSESGVLNQPQHF
NA,15,TRBV3-1/TRBV3-2,TRBJ1-1,NA,TGTGCCAGCAGCCAATACGACAGACCAAACACTGAAGCTTTCTTT,CASSQYDRPNTEAFF
NA,14,TRBV10-3,TRBJ2-3,NA,TGTGCCATCAGTGCAGGGGTCGGCACAGATACGCAGTATTTT,CAISAGVGTDTQYF
TRBD2,15,TRBV6-5,TRBJ2-1,NA,TGTGCCAGCAGACCTCCGGGGGGACCTTACAATGAGCAGTTCTTC,CASRPPGGPYNEQFF
NA,14,TRBV2,TRBJ1-3,NA,TGTGCCAGCAGTGAATCGGCAGGGAGAAACACCATATATTTT,CASSESAGRNTIYF
TRBD2,14,TRBV2,TRBJ2-7,few,TGTGCCAGCAGTGAAGGGGCGGGAGTCTACGAGCAGTACTTC,CASSEGAGVYEQYF
NA,13,TRBV6-6,TRBJ2-7,NA,TGTGCCAGCAGTTACTTCGATTCGGCCGGGGAGTACTTC,CASSYFDSAGEYF
TRBD2,16,TRBV28,TRBJ2-1,NA,TGTGCCAGCAGTACCGCAGGACTAGCGGGATACAATGAGCAGTTCTTC,CASSTAGLAGYNEQFF
NA,17,TRBV13,TRBJ2-7,NA,TGTGCCAGCAGCCGCCGGCTGAGGGGGGGGCCGGCTAACGAGCAGTACTTC,CASSRRLRGGPANEQYF
TRBD2,19,TRBV9,TRBJ2-1,NA,TGTGCCAGCAGCCAGACTAGCGGGAGGCTCGGGAGTGGGTTCAATGAGCAGTTCTTC,CASSQTSGRLGSGFNEQFF
TRBD1,16,TRBV7-9,TRBJ1-1,NA,TGTGCCAGCAGCTTACCCGGACAGGGGGGGAACACTGAAGCTTTCTTT,CASSLPGQGGNTEAFF
NA,14,TRBV5-1,TRBJ2-5,NA,TGCGCCAGCAGCTTGGGGGGACACAAAGAGACCCAGTACTTC,CASSLGGHKETQYF
TRBD2,15,TRBV15,TRBJ2-5,NA,TGTGCCACCAGCAGAAACCGGGACTATCAAGAGACCCAGTACTTC,CATSRNRDYQETQYF
NA,22,TRBV4-2,TRBJ1-6,NA,TGTGCCAGCAGCCAAGCTTCGCGCGGGACCTCGCTTCGGGGGGTACATAATTCACCCCTCCACTTT,CASSQASRGTSLRGVHNSPLHF
TRBD1,12,TRBV12-3/TRBV12-4,TRBJ1-2,NA,TGTGCCAGCAGCACAGGGGCTGATGGCTACACCTTC,CASSTGADGYTF
NA,14,TRBV27,TRBJ2-2,NA,TGTGCCAGCACCTTTTCGACACGCACCGGGGAGCTGTTTTTT,CASTFSTRTGELFF
NA,15,TRBV28,TRBJ2-3,once,TGTGCCAGCAGTTGGCGGGGGCCGACCACAGATACGCAGTATTTT,CASSWRGPTTDTQYF
NA,13,TRBV10-3,TRBJ2-7,once,TGTGCCATCAGTGTAGGGGCAAACTACGAGCAGTACTTC,CAISVGANYEQYF
TRBD2,16,TRBV11-1,TRBJ2-5,NA,TGTGCCAGCAGTAGAGGGACTAGCGGGATTAAAGAGACCCAGTACTTC,CASSRGTSGIKETQYF
TRBD1,13,TRBV11-1,TRBJ2-7,NA,TGTGCCAGCAGCCGGACAGGGCAATACGAGCAGTACTTC,CASSRTGQYEQYF
NA,15,TRBV6-1,TRBJ1-6,NA,TGTGCCAGCAGTGAAACCCGGGGGGCTCGTTCACCCCTCCACTTT,CASSETRGARSPLHF
NA,15,TRBV5-1,TRBJ2-3,NA,TGCGCCAGCAGCTCGGGCTGGGGGGGGCCAGATACGCAGTATTTT,CASSSGWGGPDTQYF
TRBD2,17,TRBV11-2,TRBJ2-7,NA,TGTGCCAGCAGCCTCGACCACCTAGCGGGAGGGCCCTACGAGCAGTACTTC,CASSLDHLAGGPYEQYF
NA,15,TRBV11-2,TRBJ2-2,NA,TGTGCCAGCAGCTTAGATACCAGGATACCCGGGGAGCTGTTTTTT,CASSLDTRIPGELFF
TRBD2,14,TRBV6-5,TRBJ2-7,NA,TGTGCCAGCAGTACGGGACTAGCGAGCTACGAGCAGTACTTC,CASSTGLASYEQYF
TRBD1,14,TRBV10-3,TRBJ1-1,NA,TGTGCCATCAGTTACGGGACAGGAGCCACTGAAGCTTTCTTT,CAISYGTGATEAFF
NA,14,TRBV7-9,TRBJ2-3,NA,TGTGCCAGCACCATAAAGGAGGGCACAGATACGCAGTATTTT,CASTIKEGTDTQYF
NA,13,TRBV28,TRBJ1-2,NA,TGTGCCAGCAGGGTGACAGTTAACTATGGCTACACCTTC,CASRVTVNYGYTF
TRBD1,14,TRBV10-3,TRBJ1-1,NA,TGTGCCATCAACCAGGACAGGAGGGACACTGAAGCTTTCTTT,CAINQDRRDTEAFF
TRBD1,16,TRBV5-4,TRBJ1-6,NA,TGTGCCAGCAGCTCGCGAAGACAGGGCGCGATTTCACCCCTCCACTTT,CASSSRRQGAISPLHF
TRBD2,16,TRBV5-4,TRBJ2-1,NA,TGTGCCAGCAGCCCTACGGCGGGAGGGAGTCACAATGAGCAGTTCTTC,CASSPTAGGSHNEQFF
TRBD1,14,TRBV3-1/TRBV3-2,TRBJ2-1,NA,TGTGCCAGCAGCCAACGGACAGGGAAGGGTGAGCAGTTCTTC,CASSQRTGKGEQFF